The 14 T cell receptor beta chains listed next were all sequenced from one sample in a study of T cell clonality in common variable immunodeficiency (dated by TCRdb to 2013 to 2016). The receptor library was made with the immunoSEQ multiplex PCR assay. Entries here come from immuneACCESS through TCRdb and include only in-frame sequences with V and J called. Some clones fail to appear in such tables; in the studies checked, an unresolved V gene covers under half of the shortfall, and the cause of the remainder is unknown. The table shows about 35,000 clones here, with no singletons. Over 8% of the sample lies in the top ten. The specimen was peripheral blood mononuclear cells. The source of these receptors is a person aged 18 to 75 in good health.

This clone was detected only a few times. The DNA ends 3 residues before the CDR3 does, and the rest of the CDR3 is filled in from the germline J gene. The V call is TRBV16, the J call TRBJ1-2, with a possible D match to TRBD1 (5 bases). V was cut by 0 bases and J by 5 bases, with 10 bases left in between. Germline CDR1 KGHSY, CDR2 FQNENV. This CDR3 is 14 amino acids long. CDR3 region: CASSQSATAYGYTF. CDR3 DNA, as far as it was read: TGTGCCAGCAGCCAATCCGCGACAGCTTATGGC.

This clone was detected many times. The CDR3 DNA, read in part, is TGTGCCAGCCCACGAAAGGGACTAGCGCGGCATGAG. This encodes CASPRKGLARHE. The full CDR3 reads CASPRKGLARHEQFF. The V and J genes are TRBV14 and TRBJ2-1, with TRBD2 identical over 10 bases. The DNA ends 3 residues before the CDR3 does, and the rest of the CDR3 is filled in from the germline J gene. Germline values: CDR1 SGHDN, CDR2 FVKESK. V was pared by 8 bases and J by 8 bases, with 12 bases of the junction left unmatched. The CDR3 covers 15 residues. Variable domain in full (rest from reference TRBV14 and TRBJ2-1): EAGVTQFPSHSVIEKGQTVTLRCDPISGHDNLYWYRRVMGKEIKFLLHFVKESKQDESGMPNNRFLAERTGGTYSTLKVQPAELEDSGVYFCASPRKGLARHEQFFGPGTRLTVL.

This clone came up a few times. The read falls 3 residues short of the CDR3 end, and the missing part is taken from the germline J gene. The chain is built from TRBV7-8 and TRBJ2-3, with a tentative D call TRBD2 (5 bases). This CDR3 region has 13 residues. Germline assignment: CDR1 SGHVS and CDR2 FQNEAQ. The CDR3 DNA, read in part, is TGTGCCAGCAGCTCGACCGGTCCCGGGGCG. Encoded protein: CASSSTGPGA. The CDR3, in full, reads CASSSTGPGAQYF.

This clone was counted at least ten times. Read sequence stops 3 residues before the CDR3 end, and the germline J gene provides the missing end. The chain has TRBV5-1 and TRBJ2-1; maybe TRBD2 (6 bases). CDR3 size: 14 residues. Germline V gene data show CDR1 as SGHRS and CDR2 as YFSETQ. V lost 4 bases and J lost 6, with 14 bases in between. The chain's CDR3 is CASSLWTKGNEQFF. The covered CDR3 bases are TGCGCCAGCAGCCTGTGGACTAAGGGCAATGAG.

This clone was observed a few times. From the germline J gene comes the end of the CDR3, since the read stops 3 residues before it. This sequence joins TRBV20-1 and TRBJ1-5, with a possible D match to TRBD1 (5 bases). Germline V gene lookup returns CDR1 DFQATT and CDR2 SNEGSKA (reference sequence). The CDR3 totals 14 residues. Deletions cut 5 bases from V and 6 bases from J, with 17 bases between. The CDR3: CSASDAGVGQPQHF. The part of the CDR3 DNA that was read is TGCAGTGCTTCAGACGCGGGGGTCGGTCAGCCC.

This clone was observed a few times. The missing CDR3 end, 3 residues past where the read stops, is filled in from the germline J gene. This chain uses TRBV19 with TRBJ2-7, with TRBD1 matching over 7 bases. The CDR3 totals 14 residues. Germline loops: CDR1 LNHDA, CDR2 SQIVND (reference sequence). V lost 5 bases to trimming and J lost 2 bases; unmatched junction nucleotides: 6. The CDR3 loop is CASSPVGTAYEQYF. Incomplete CDR3 DNA: TGTGCCAGTAGTCCAGTTGGGACAGCCTACGAG.

Worth noting for this clone: Sequencing ends 3 residues short of the CDR3 end; the germline J gene provides the rest. V gene TRBV18 combines with J gene TRBJ2-3; tentative D call: TRBD2 (6 bases). The length of the CDR3 is 14 residues. Germline-derived CDR1 and CDR2 are KGHSH and LQKENI. CDR3 protein: CASSPWGEDQPQYF. Incomplete CDR3 DNA: TGTGCCAGCTCACCGTGGGGGGAGGATCAGCCG.

This clone was picked up many times. The DNA ends 3 residues before the CDR3 does, and the rest of the CDR3 is filled in from the germline J gene. The chain recombines TRBV28 with TRBJ2-3; the match to TRBD2 covers 8 bases. V shed 6 bases, J shed 7 bases, and the junction held 9 bases outside the gene matches. This CDR3 spans 14 amino acids. Germline CDR1 MDHEN, CDR2 SYDVKM. The part of the CDR3 DNA that was read is TGTGCCAGCAGCCTTAGCGGGAACTGGAATACG. Residues: CASSLSGNWNT. The entire CDR3 sequence reads CASSLSGNWNTQYF. Together with reference TRBV28 and TRBJ2-3, the CDR3 gives the full variable domain: DVKVTQSSRYLVKRTGEKVFLECVQDMDHENMFWYRQDPGLGLRLIYFSYDVKMKEKGDIPEGYSVSREKKERFSLILESASTNQTSMYLCASSLSGNWNTQYFGPGTRLTVL.

This clone was observed at least ten times. The read falls 3 residues short of the CDR3 end, and the missing part is taken from the germline J gene. V gene TRBV5-1 combines with J gene TRBJ2-3; tentative D call: TRBD1 (6 bases). Looked up from germline, CDR1 is SGHRS and CDR2 is YFSETQ. V gave up 0 bases and J gave up 4 bases, with 12 bases separating them. This CDR3 comprises 15 residues. CDR3 DNA, as far as it was read: TGCGCCAGCAGCTTGGATTCACAGGGCGCAGATACG. This encodes CASSLDSQGADT. The whole CDR3 is CASSLDSQGADTQYF.

This clone was recorded at least ten times. The read comes to an end 3 residues before the CDR3 does, leaving the germline J gene to fill in the end. V gene TRBV2 combines with J gene TRBJ1-6, with D uncertain. The CDR3 extends over 13 amino acids. Germline CDR1 reads SNHLY; CDR2 reads FYNNEI. Trimming removed 4 bases at V and 5 bases at J, with 6 bases between. The part of the CDR3 DNA that was read is TGTGCCAGCAGTGGGCAGAATAATTCACCC. It yields the protein CASSGQNNSP. The entire CDR3 is CASSGQNNSPLHF.

This clone was observed many times. The read terminates 3 residues before the CDR3 end, so the remaining end is supplied by the germline J gene. The genes are TRBV5-1 and TRBJ2-3, with D tentatively TRBD2 (6 bases). CDR3 length equals 15 residues. V lost 4 bases to trimming and J lost 0 bases, with 12 bases between them. Germline CDR1 reads SGHRS; CDR2 reads YFSETQ. The covered CDR3 bases are TGCGCCAGCAGCGTTGGGGGGATTAGCACAGATACG. It specifies CASSVGGISTDT. The CDR3, in full, reads CASSVGGISTDTQYF.

In this sample, this clone turned up a few times. The read ends 3 residues shy of where the CDR3 ends; the end is completed using the germline J gene. The chain links TRBV18 to TRBJ1-2; 7 bases agree with TRBD1. The germline gives CDR1 KGHSH, CDR2 LQKENI. CDR3 size: 15 residues. The CDR3 sequence: CASSPGDRVPYDYTF. Partial CDR3 DNA: TGTGCCAGCTCACCGGGGGACAGAGTCCCCTACGAC.

This clone was counted at least ten times. Read data end 3 residues before the CDR3 end; the end is taken from the germline J gene. J is TRBJ2-3 and V is TRBV29-1; 7 nucleotides line up with TRBD1. The germline gives CDR1 SQVTM, CDR2 ANQGSEA. The CDR3 covers 12 residues. The CDR3 protein is CSLGQGEETQYF. Incomplete CDR3 DNA: TGCAGCCTTGGCCAGGGGGAAGAGACG.

This clone was seen many times. The CDR3 end lies 3 residues beyond the end of the read and is filled in from the germline J gene. This sequence joins TRBV6-1 and TRBJ1-2; 7 bases map to TRBD1. Germline trimming cut 3 bases from V and 7 bases from J; bases unmatched to any gene: 8. Germline V CDR1 and CDR2: MNHNS, SASEGT. This CDR3 has 14 residues. CDR3 bases read: TGTGCCAGCAGTGATACAGGGGAGGGAGGTGGC. This gives the protein CASSDTGEGGG. The full CDR3 sequence reads CASSDTGEGGGYTF.